The 27 T cell receptor beta chains listed next were all sequenced from one sample in a study of blood T cell repertoires in COVID-19. Method: immunoSEQ multiplex PCR; TCRdb's copy keeps in-frame clones and lacks some. Among approximately 170,000 clones listed, roughly four fifths were seen once. The sequenced sample was PBMCs or T cells enriched from blood (not recorded which). These receptors were collected from a man aged 50-60 years who had recovered from COVID-19.

Concerning this clone itself: Other DNA sequences in this sample translate to the same CDR3. The CDR3 DNA follows: TGTGCCAGCAGTTTGCGAGAGACCCAGTACTTC. This translates into CASSLRETQYF. The genes are TRBV12-3 or TRBV12-4 and TRBJ2-5, with unresolved D. V gave up 3 bases and J gave up 4 bases, with 3 bases separating them. The CDR3 has 11 amino acids.

The chain recombines TRBV10-3 with TRBJ2-3, with 8 bases that match TRBD2. Germline CDR1 is ENHRY and CDR2 is SYGVKD. Trimming cost V 4 bases and J 1 base; bases outside gene matches: 10. This CDR3 spans 17 amino acids. The CDR3 DNA reads as TGTGCCATCAGTGGCAGCCTTAGCGGGGCCGGCACAGATACGCAGTATTTT. This codes for CAISGSLSGAGTDTQYF.

Remarks on this clone: The sample has other DNA sequences that encode this CDR3 too. For the CDR3, the DNA is TGTGCCAGCAGCCAACTACAGGGGAACACTGAAGCTTTCTTT. This codes for CASSQLQGNTEAFF. The chain employs TRBV3-1 (or the pseudogene TRBV3-2) and TRBJ1-1; perhaps TRBD1 as D (6 bases). The CDR3 length is 14 residues. Trimming stripped 2 bases from V and 1 base from J, with 8 bases between. The germline V gene encodes CDR1 LGHDT and CDR2 YNNKEL (reference sequence).

V is TRBV9 and J is TRBJ1-1; TRBD1 matches 7 bases. V lost 5 bases, J lost 0 bases, and 10 bases stayed unmatched. CDR3 length: 16 residues. CDR1 and CDR2 from the germline V gene are SGDLS and YYNGEE. The CDR3, as DNA: TGTGCCAGCAGGAAGATTCGGGACAGTTTGAACACTGAAGCTTTCTTT. Translated, it gives CASRKIRDSLNTEAFF.

V and J are TRBV19 and TRBJ1-2; TRBD1 aligns across 9 bases. Trimming cost V 7 bases and J 4 bases; bases outside gene matches: 7. Germline-derived CDR1 and CDR2 are LNHDA and SQIVND (reference sequence). The CDR3 runs to 14 residues. CDR3 in amino acids: CASTRTGAFYGYTF. The CDR3 DNA is TGTGCCAGTACCCGGACAGGGGCCTTCTATGGCTACACCTTC.

The V call is TRBV27, the J call TRBJ2-7; 12 bases fit TRBD2. Germline values: CDR1 MNHEY, CDR2 SMNVEV (reference sequence). The CDR3 totals 13 residues. V dropped 8 bases and J dropped 1; count of bases not matched to a gene: 0. This chain's CDR3 is CASGLAGSYEQYF. In DNA, the CDR3 is TGTGCCAGCGGACTAGCGGGGTCCTACGAGCAGTACTTC.

The chain recombines TRBV30 with TRBJ2-1; tentative D call: TRBD2 (6 bases). The CDR3 sequence is 11 residues long. V lost 0 bases and J 12 bases, leaving 9 bases between the germline ends. CDR1 is GTSNPN, CDR2 SVGIG, per germline (reference sequence). The CDR3 coding sequence is TGTGCCTGGAGTGTTAGGCGGGGGCAGTTCTTC. Translating gives CAWSVRRGQFF.

The chain recombines TRBV3-1 (or the pseudogene TRBV3-2) with TRBJ2-5; TRBD1 matches 9 bases. V dropped 3 bases and J dropped 4; count of bases not matched to a gene: 6. Germline-derived CDR1 and CDR2 are LGHDT and YNNKEL (reference sequence). The CDR3 extends over 15 amino acids. The CDR3 spells CASSQDTGGRETQYF. The CDR3 DNA sequence: TGTGCCAGCAGCCAGGATACAGGGGGCAGAGAGACCCAGTACTTC.

This clone showed up just once. The V and J genes are TRBV4-2 and TRBJ1-5; TRBD1 matches at 9 bases. The junction had 10 bases not matched to a gene; V was cut back by 3 bases and J by 7 bases. This CDR3 is built from 16 residues. Germline assignment: CDR1 LGHNA and CDR2 YNFKEQ. CDR3 DNA sequence: TGTGCCAGCAGCCAGGAAACAGGGGGCGCGCAGCAGCCCCAGCATTTT. Translation: CASSQETGGAQQPQHF.

The CDR3, as DNA: TGTGCCAGCAGTTACCGGGACAGGGGAACAGATACGCAGTATTTT. Protein product: CASSYRDRGTDTQYF. The rearrangement links TRBV2 to TRBJ2-3; 10 bases map to TRBD1. The CDR3 runs 15 residues. V was pared by 5 bases and J by 3 bases, with 5 bases of the junction left unmatched. Per germline, CDR1 SNHLY and CDR2 FYNNEI.

This sequence joins TRBV28 and TRBJ1-2; D not resolved. The CDR3 has 12 residues. V lost 5 bases and J 5 bases, leaving 9 bases between the germline ends. The V gene's germline CDR1 is MDHEN and CDR2 SYDVKM. The CDR3 loop reads CASSGREYGYTF. The CDR3 DNA follows: TGTGCCAGCAGTGGGAGGGAGTATGGCTACACCTTC.

The chain links TRBV4-2 to TRBJ2-3; 9 bases map to TRBD1. The trim removed 0 bases at V and 6 bases at J, leaving 4 bases unmatched. The CDR3 is 15 residues long. Germline CDR1 reads LGHNA; CDR2 reads YNFKEQ. This CDR3 reads CASSQDGTGMDTQYF. The CDR3 DNA is TGTGCCAGCAGCCAAGACGGGACAGGGATGGATACGCAGTATTTT.

The V call is TRBV18, the J call TRBJ2-2; a possible D gene is TRBD1 (5 bases). This CDR3 contains 14 residues. Germline CDR1 KGHSH, CDR2 LQKENI. V lost 5 bases and J 0 bases, leaving 7 bases between the germline ends. In DNA, the CDR3 is TGTGCCAGCTCAAGGACAACGAACACCGGGGAGCTGTTTTTT. Translating gives CASSRTTNTGELFF.

The rearrangement joins TRBV3-1 (or the pseudogene TRBV3-2) to TRBJ1-2; tentatively, D is TRBD1 (6 bases). CDR1 is LGHDT and CDR2 is YNNKEL in the germline V gene (reference sequence). The length of the CDR3 is 15 residues. With 6 bases removed from V and 7 bases from J, the gap between germline ends came to 21 bases. The CDR3 region is CASSPPGTKGGGYTF. Here the CDR3 DNA reads TGTGCCAGCAGTCCCCCCGGGACAAAAGGAGGTGGCTACACCTTC.

V usage is TRBV19 and J usage is TRBJ1-5, with D possibly TRBD1 on 5 matching bases. CDR1 LNHDA and CDR2 SQIVND come from the germline V gene (reference sequence). The CDR3 contains 14 residues. Trimming removed 6 bases from V and 2 bases from J, with 11 bases in between. The CDR3 is CASRNGGGNQPQHF. In nucleotides, the CDR3 is TGTGCCAGTAGAAATGGGGGGGGCAATCAGCCCCAGCATTTT.

The V gene is TRBV24-1, the J gene TRBJ2-1, with 8 positions matching TRBD1. From germline, CDR1 is KGHDR and CDR2 SFDVKD. The CDR3 is 16 amino acids. The junction had 10 bases not matched to a gene; V was cut back by 3 bases and J by 7 bases. The CDR3 bases are TGTGCCACCAGTGATAACCCAGGGGGCGCCGGGAATGAGCAGTTCTTC. This sequence encodes CATSDNPGGAGNEQFF.

The V call is TRBV9, the J call TRBJ2-3; no clear D. The V gene lost 0 bases and the J gene lost 6 bases, with 8 bases spanning the gap. The CDR3 covers 13 residues. Germline loops: CDR1 SGDLS, CDR2 YYNGEE. CDR3 region: CASSVARLDTQYF. For the CDR3, the DNA is TGTGCCAGCAGCGTAGCTAGGCTTGATACGCAGTATTTT.

The chain has TRBV7-2 and TRBJ2-1; TRBD2 matches at 8 bases. The germline gives CDR1 SGHTA, CDR2 FQGNSA. V dropped 6 bases and J dropped 10; count of bases not matched to a gene: 14. CDR3 length: 15 amino acids. In DNA, the CDR3 is TGTGCCAGCAGTCTAACTAGCGGTGGGGGAGGGGAGCAGTTCTTC. Protein sequence: CASSLTSGGGGEQFF.

V gene TRBV6-4 combines with J gene TRBJ1-6; D is uncertain. The CDR3 spans 16 residues. V gave up 6 bases and J gave up 4 bases, with 16 bases separating them. Per germline, CDR1 MRHNA and CDR2 SNTAGT. The CDR3 coding sequence is TGTGCCAGCAGCCGAATCCACGGTGATTATAATTCACCCCTCCACTTT. This translates into CASSRIHGDYNSPLHF.

The V call is TRBV5-8, the J call TRBJ2-7; D perhaps matches TRBD2 (6 bases). Germline loops: CDR1 SGHTS, CDR2 YDEGEE. Trimming took off 0 bases at V and 5 bases at J, with 12 bases between the two ends. The CDR3 is 14 amino acids. CDR3: CASSLGDSAHEQYF. The CDR3 DNA reads as TGTGCCAGCAGCTTGGGGGACTCCGCCCACGAGCAGTACTTC.

The J gene is TRBJ1-2, the V gene TRBV6-1, with D tentatively TRBD1 (6 bases). The CDR3 runs 14 residues. Trimming took off 3 bases at V and 3 bases at J, with 11 bases between the two ends. Per germline, CDR1 MNHNS and CDR2 SASEGT. CDR3 amino acids: CASSEEGTYYGYTF. The CDR3 coding sequence is TGTGCCAGCAGTGAGGAAGGGACATACTATGGCTACACCTTC.

CDR3 protein: CATSGTGFNQPQHF. The CDR3, as DNA: TGTGCCACCAGCGGGACAGGATTCAATCAGCCCCAGCATTTT. This chain connects TRBV15 to TRBJ1-5, with 8 bases identical to TRBD1. The CDR3 consists of 14 residues. Looked up from germline, CDR1 is LNHNV and CDR2 is YYDKDF (reference sequence). Germline trimming cut 5 bases from V and 3 bases from J; bases unmatched to any gene: 3.

The chain carries TRBV6-2 or TRBV6-3 and TRBJ2-1, with 8 bases identical to TRBD2. Germline lookup yields CDR1 MNHEY and CDR2 SVGEGT. The CDR3 totals 15 residues. V lost 6 bases, J lost 4 bases, and 8 bases stayed unmatched. The DNA for the CDR3 is TGTGCCAGCAGCCCCTCTAGCGGGCCTTACAATGAGCAGTTCTTC. This codes for CASSPSSGPYNEQFF.

The CDR3 is CASSSGTRGQETQYF. In nucleotides, the CDR3 is TGCGCCAGCAGCTCCGGGACTAGGGGACAAGAGACCCAGTACTTC. The chain is built from TRBV5-1 and TRBJ2-5; 8 positions match TRBD2. This CDR3 spans 15 amino acids. Germline V gene lookup returns CDR1 SGHRS and CDR2 YFSETQ. Trimming at V came to 3 bases and at J to 2 bases, leaving 6 bases not matched to a gene.

V is TRBV18 and J is TRBJ2-1, with 7 bases aligning to TRBD2. The V gene end was trimmed by 3 bases and the J gene end by 3 bases; junction bases not matched to a gene: 5. The CDR3 is 15 residues long. Germline-derived CDR1 and CDR2 are KGHSH and LQKENI. CDR3 sequence reads: CASSPRSGDYNEQFF. In DNA form, the CDR3 reads TGTGCCAGCTCACCGAGAAGCGGGGACTACAATGAGCAGTTCTTC. Together with reference TRBV18 and TRBJ2-1, the CDR3 gives the full variable domain: NAGVMQNPRHLVRRRGQEARLRCSPMKGHSHVYWYRQLPEEGLKFMVYLQKENIIDESGMPKERFSAEFPKEGPSILRIQQVVRGDSAAYFCASSPRSGDYNEQFFGPGTRLTVL.

V gene TRBV7-2 combines with J gene TRBJ2-2; possibly TRBD1 for D (6 bases). Per germline, CDR1 SGHTA and CDR2 FQGNSA. CDR3 length: 15 residues. Trimming pared 6 bases from V and 0 bases from J, leaving 11 bases between. The DNA for the CDR3 is TGTGCCAGCAGGTTACAGGGCCCGAACACCGGGGAGCTGTTTTTT. Translation gives CASRLQGPNTGELFF.

The V call is TRBV19, the J call TRBJ1-5; 9 nucleotides agree with TRBD1. This CDR3 region has 15 residues. Germline trimming cut 5 bases from V and 9 bases from J; bases unmatched to any gene: 11. The germline V gene has CDR1 LNHDA and CDR2 SQIVND (reference sequence). Here the CDR3 DNA reads TGTGCCAGTAGTGACGCCGGGACAGGGATTATGCCCCAGCATTTT. Its translation is CASSDAGTGIMPQHF.